The rows below give T cell receptor beta chains drawn from one sample of a study of blood T cell repertoires in COVID-19. Assay used: immunoSEQ multiplex PCR; TCRdb lists only in-frame clones, some missing. This table holds roughly 400,000 clones, roughly 90% found once. The sequencing input was PBMCs or T cells enriched from blood (not recorded which). The receptors here all came from a woman younger than 30 who had been exposed to COVID-19. Each CDR3 is given without its conserved first and last residue.

length,V,J,CDR3
13,TRBV5-1,TRBJ2-2,ASSLEDLGAGELF
11,TRBV30,TRBJ1-2,AWTLQGVWGYT
14,TRBV7-2,TRBJ1-1,ASSLAPGGFGSEAF
14,TRBV6-2/TRBV6-3,TRBJ2-4,ASSLNTGLRENIQY
13,TRBV9,TRBJ2-7,ASSKGAGGVYEQY
14,TRBV15,TRBJ1-1,AGTSGQGFANTEAF
14,TRBV7-2,TRBJ2-3,ASSAGLAGATDTQY
14,TRBV19,TRBJ2-1,ASSISGTSGYNEQF
11,TRBV3-1/TRBV3-2,TRBJ2-5,ASSPRFGETQY
13,TRBV19,TRBJ1-3,ASSYQGAGGNTIY
14,TRBV15,TRBJ2-5,ATSTGGLAGQETQY
13,TRBV7-8,TRBJ1-4,ASSLVDRVGEKLF
11,TRBV19,TRBJ2-7,ASRGQGYNEQY
12,TRBV19,TRBJ2-7,ASSIGNEFNEQY
16,TRBV7-9,TRBJ2-1,ASSSLGLRGGSYNEQF
13,TRBV11-2,TRBJ2-1,ASSPGRSRVNGQF
16,TRBV5-5,TRBJ2-1,ASSNRLAGATRDNEQF
13,TRBV5-6,TRBJ2-5,ASSSNLRGQETQY
15,TRBV7-8,TRBJ2-2,ASSPIKARDSTGELF
14,TRBV6-5,TRBJ2-7,ASSYSTPRSGYEQY
9,TRBV28,TRBJ2-7,ATNWGGEQY
15,TRBV4-1,TRBJ2-5,ASSRSTLGLGEETQY
13,TRBV27,TRBJ1-1,ASSFGQGADTEAF
12,TRBV7-2,TRBJ2-7,ASRPGHPLGEQY
14,TRBV5-1,TRBJ2-2,ASSIDRGTDFGELF
14,TRBV5-1,TRBJ1-2,ASSLGTGGEVEGYT
12,TRBV11-1,TRBJ1-4,ASSFDRGGEKLF
11,TRBV9,TRBJ2-5,ASSAGHQETQY
16,TRBV7-2,TRBJ2-5,ASSLSPPRVPRWETQY
13,TRBV6-5,TRBJ1-5,ASSLHRGGNQPQH
14,TRBV4-1,TRBJ2-1,ASSQVDILSYNEQF
10,TRBV2,TRBJ2-7,ASSGGSYEQY
15,TRBV19,TRBJ1-5,ASSIQPDRGPGQPQH
12,TRBV6-4,TRBJ2-1,ASSTGLAGNEQF
13,TRBV29-1,TRBJ1-1,SVDERGDMNTEAF
11,TRBV5-5,TRBJ1-6,ASSSDRSSPLH
13,TRBV5-1,TRBJ2-2,ASSGESANTGELF
13,TRBV20-1,TRBJ2-7,SASPTSGRAGEQY
13,TRBV11-3,TRBJ2-3,ASSLGTASTDTQY
13,TRBV6-6,TRBJ2-7,ASSQSVAVPYEQY
12,TRBV5-4,TRBJ2-7,ASSLVGISYEQY
13,TRBV5-1,TRBJ1-6,ASSLGSSYNSPLH
13,TRBV5-1,TRBJ2-7,ASSLGQGVLYEQY
12,TRBV25-1,TRBJ2-3,ASSDPRVSDTQY
14,TRBV28,TRBJ2-2,ASSSPTGSGSGELF
12,TRBV24-1,TRBJ2-7,ATPARQGVYEQY
15,TRBV7-2,TRBJ1-3,ASSFDRGLGSGNTIY
11,TRBV5-4,TRBJ1-2,ASSLSTEPGYT
14,TRBV9,TRBJ2-3,ASSVGTSGSTDTQY
13,TRBV19,TRBJ2-7,ASSIASVSSYEQY
15,TRBV19,TRBJ2-2,ASSIKGVVLATGELF
12,TRBV6-5,TRBJ2-3,ASSYSSGTDTQY
12,TRBV18,TRBJ1-1,ASSQYRSRTEAF
12,TRBV7-9,TRBJ2-7,ASSLTSVSYEQY